Each of the 9 T cell receptor beta chains below was sequenced from the same sample in a study of early stage breast cancer tumors. Clones were sequenced by immunoSEQ multiplex PCR, and TCRdb holds only the in-frame ones, with some missing. The data hold about 51,000 clones, with approximately 78% observed a single time. The sequencing sample was made of blood. The receptors were sampled from a person aged 35 to 50 with breast cancer.

This sequence joins TRBV5-1 and TRBJ1-2; D is unclear. The CDR3 is made up of 16 amino acids. CDR1 and CDR2 from the germline V gene are SGHRS and YFSETQ. V lost 0 bases, J lost 3 bases, and 15 bases lay in between. This chain's CDR3 is CASSLAVTAGYYGYTF. In nucleotides, the CDR3 is TGCGCCAGCAGCTTGGCTGTAACAGCGGGGTACTATGGCTACACCTTC.

CDR3 bases: TGTGCCAGCAGTGGGGCGTCCTACGAGCAGTACTTC. Translated: CASSGASYEQYF. V gene TRBV2 combines with J gene TRBJ2-7; no reliable D call. Per the germline V gene, CDR1 is SNHLY and CDR2 is FYNNEI. V was pared by 4 bases and J by 1 base, with 5 bases between. The CDR3 is 12 amino acids.

This clone was seen once. This chain uses TRBV7-2 with TRBJ2-6, with a tentative D call TRBD1 (6 bases). Germline V gives CDR1 SGHTA, CDR2 FQGNSA. This CDR3 region has 16 residues. V lost 5 bases to trimming and J lost 0 bases, with 11 bases between them. The CDR3: CASSPTGNSGANVLTF. The CDR3 DNA sequence: TGTGCCAGCAGCCCCACAGGGAACTCTGGGGCCAACGTCCTGACTTTC.

The V and J genes are TRBV10-1 and TRBJ1-1; D uncertain. The CDR3 length is 13 residues. V was shortened by 4 bases and J by 1 base, with 7 bases between the two germline ends. Germline V gene data show CDR1 as WNHNN and CDR2 as SYGVQD (reference sequence). CDR3 loop: CASSVGGNTEAFF. The CDR3 nucleotides are TGCGCCAGCAGTGTCGGCGGGAACACTGAAGCTTTCTTT.

The count of this clone is one. The chain's CDR3 is CASSPGGRAWNGYTF. For the CDR3, the DNA is TGTGCCAGCTCACCCGGGGGGAGAGCTTGGAATGGCTACACCTTC. This chain uses TRBV18 with TRBJ1-2; tentatively, D is TRBD1 (5 bases). Germline CDR1 is KGHSH and CDR2 is LQKENI. Trimming stripped 3 bases from V and 6 bases from J, with 17 bases between. The CDR3 totals 15 residues.

This clone was recorded a few times. This chain connects TRBV7-8 to TRBJ2-3; no clear D. Trimming shortened V by 5 bases and J by 0 bases, and 9 bases separated the two germline ends. CDR3 length: 14 amino acids. Germline V gene lookup returns CDR1 SGHVS and CDR2 FQNEAQ. The CDR3 DNA follows: TGTGCCAGCAGCCAAGGACCTAGCACAGATACGCAGTATTTT. It codes for CASSQGPSTDTQYF.

CDR3 region: CASNLGTGPLFEQYF. The CDR3 DNA sequence: TGTGCCAGCAACCTAGGGACAGGTCCTTTGTTCGAGCAGTACTTC. The chain combines TRBV5-4 with TRBJ2-7, with 8 bases aligning to TRBD1. CDR3 length equals 15 residues. V lost 6 bases and J lost 6; bases outside the gene matches: 14. The germline V gene has CDR1 SGHNT and CDR2 YYREEE (reference sequence).

This sequence joins TRBV7-9 and TRBJ2-3, with 12 bases identical to TRBD2. There are 17 residues in the CDR3. The germline gives CDR1 SEHNR, CDR2 FQNEAQ (reference sequence). Trimming took 5 bases from V and 5 from J; bases not matched to a gene: 11. The CDR3 loop reads CASSTLTSGRLGDTQYF. The CDR3 bases are TGTGCCAGCAGCACTTTGACTAGCGGGAGATTAGGAGATACGCAGTATTTT. The full variable domain, with the rest looked up from reference TRBV7-9 and TRBJ2-3, is DTGVSQNPRHKITKRGQNVTFRCDPISEHNRLYWYRQTLGQGPEFLTYFQNEAQLEKSRLLSDRFSAERPKGSFSTLEIQRTEQGDSAMYLCASSTLTSGRLGDTQYFGPGTRLTVL.

The rearrangement links TRBV10-2 to TRBJ2-7; D is uncertain. Trimming cost V 5 bases and J 2 bases, with 16 bases left between them. This CDR3 region has 15 residues. Germline V gives CDR1 WSHSY, CDR2 SAAADI. This CDR3 is CASSKLLVPPYEQYF. The DNA for the CDR3 is TGCGCCAGCAGTAAGTTACTCGTACCCCCCTACGAGCAGTACTTC.